The present entry profiles one T cell receptor (beta chain) with its context. The target antigen is unknown. J was trimmed by 4 bases and V by 3 bases; bases with no gene match: 1. The CDR3 contains 14 residues. Germline CDR1 and CDR2: KGHDR and SFDVKD. Thyroid ultrasound, orbital computed tomography, TRAb, serum thyroxine and clinical symptoms formed the basis of diagnosis. Fresh peripheral blood (about 10 ml) yielded the PBMCs. This specimen comes from a study of Graves' ophthalmopathy and Graves' hyperthyroidism. Study conclusions and caveats: Thyroid clonotypes that were expanded above 0.001 frequency mostly also appeared in blood. Ophthalmopathy versus stable hyperthyroidism: 13-signature model gave less than 90% sensitivity, 81.08% specificity.

CDR3 regions of TCR beta were amplified from RNA transcripts. An initial RT-PCR round employing HTBI primers preceded a second-round multiplex PCR. Each CDR3 protein is one row after TCRdb ran MiXCR on the multiplex PCR reads. The sample includes about 210,000 distinct CDR3 sequences, under 30% of them seen just once. V and J are TRBV24-1 and TRBJ2-5; 10 bases fit TRBD1. The sample taken for sequencing was peripheral blood. This receptor was identified in a man aged 45-65 years with Graves' ophthalmopathy. CDR3 residues: CATSDRTGGETQYF. The CDR3 bases are TGTGCCACCAGTGATAGGACAGGGGGAGAGACCCAGTACTTC.